Each of the 7 T cell receptor beta chains below was sequenced from the same sample in a study of graft-versus-host responses after intestinal transplantation. No cognate antigen is known for these TCRs. TCRdb keeps only in-frame clones here, not all; method: immunoSEQ multiplex PCR. The sample consists of about 120,000 clones, more than 85% of them appearing once. The source material was unstimulated CD8+ T cells sorted from spleen or lymph node cells, sampled before transplant. Receptor source: a human donor who was the organ donor for an intestinal transplant.

The chain joins TRBV30 to TRBJ2-1; 8 nucleotides match TRBD1. Germline V CDR1 and CDR2: GTSNPN, SVGIG (reference sequence). The V gene end was trimmed by 1 base and the J gene end by 2 bases; junction bases not matched to a gene: 4. The CDR3 totals 15 residues. CDR3 residues: CAWSAGTGPYNEQFF. The DNA for the CDR3 is TGTGCCTGGAGTGCAGGGACAGGCCCCTACAATGAGCAGTTCTTC.

The V and J genes are TRBV5-6 and TRBJ1-2; D is uncertain. CDR1 and CDR2 (germline): SGHDT, YYEEEE. Between the trimmed V and J ends, which lost 0 bases and 4 bases, there was a span of 16 bases. This CDR3 is 16 amino acids long. The DNA for the CDR3 is TGTGCCAGCAGCTTGGCCCTAGAGGGCTTGAGCTATGGCTACACCTTC. This translates into CASSLALEGLSYGYTF.

This rearrangement joins TRBV12-5 to TRBJ1-2; TRBD1 is a possible D gene (6 bases). V was cut by 4 bases and J by 4 bases, with 13 bases left in between. CDR3 length: 14 amino acids. Germline loops: CDR1 LGHNT, CDR2 FRNRAP. CDR3 region: CASGSQDRLYGYTF. The CDR3 coding sequence is TGTGCTAGTGGTTCGCAGGACAGACTCTATGGCTACACCTTC. Full variable domain (missing parts from reference TRBV12-5 and TRBJ1-2): DARVTQTPRHKVTEMGQEVTMRCQPILGHNTVFWYRQTMMQGLELLAYFRNRAPLDDSGMPKDRFSAEMPDATLATLKIQPSEPRDSAVYFCASGSQDRLYGYTFGSGTRLTVV.

The chain carries TRBV19 and TRBJ2-3; a weak D match, TRBD1 (6 bases). The CDR3 totals 13 residues. V shed 5 bases and J shed 4 bases, with 10 bases lying between them. Looked up from germline, CDR1 is LNHDA and CDR2 is SQIVND (reference sequence). The CDR3, as DNA: TGTGCCAGTAGTTCGTGGACAGCAGATACGCAGTATTTT. It translates to CASSSWTADTQYF.

The chain joins TRBV6-6 to TRBJ1-2; D gene ambiguous. Per the germline V gene, CDR1 is MNHNY and CDR2 is SVGAGI (reference sequence). The CDR3 covers 8 residues. Between the trimmed V and J ends, which lost 8 bases and 12 bases, there was a span of 7 bases. Here the CDR3 reads CASRADTF. The CDR3 DNA reads as TGTGCCAGCCGGGCCGACACCTTC.

The J gene is TRBJ2-1, the V gene TRBV29-1; the D gene is possibly TRBD2 (6 bases). Trimming cost V 0 bases and J 0 bases, with 12 bases left between them. Germline V gene sequence: CDR1 SQVTM, CDR2 ANQGSEA. The CDR3 spans 16 residues. This CDR3 reads CSVEEVGGDSYNEQFF. DNA of the CDR3: TGCAGCGTTGAAGAAGTCGGCGGGGACTCCTACAATGAGCAGTTCTTC.

V gene TRBV2 combines with J gene TRBJ1-2, with TRBD1 identical over 8 bases. The trim removed 7 bases at V and 4 bases at J, leaving 14 bases unmatched. The CDR3 extends over 16 amino acids. Germline V gene lookup returns CDR1 SNHLY and CDR2 FYNNEI. The CDR3 region is CASIHFPTGVGYGYTF. CDR3 nucleotides: TGTGCCAGCATCCATTTTCCGACAGGGGTGGGCTATGGCTACACCTTC.